One TCR beta chain is described in this entry. The antigen remains unidentified. This specimen belongs to a study of cytomegalovirus exposure and HLA in healthy donors. The wider study: About 80 million unique TCRs from HLA-typed donors made up an early data release.

Trimming cost V 5 bases and J 2 bases, with 12 bases left between them. From germline, CDR1 is MDHEN and CDR2 SYDVKM. CDR3 length: 14 amino acids. The PCR made use of 60 Vbeta and 13 Jbeta primers. Clones were read by immunoSEQ multiplex PCR, and TCRdb kept only the in-frame ones, dropping some. This table has about 94,000 clones, approximately 7.6% appearing once. Overall study findings and caveats: Solely CMV serostatus was available to characterize immune exposure. Later work found that TCR association rates differed between HLA loci; DRB1 had the most and HLA-C the fewest. HLA-A and HLA-B allele assignments for most subjects were reportedly predicted accurately using TCR beta sequences.

Input material: PBMCs. The chain uses TRBV28 and TRBJ1-2; perhaps TRBD1 as D (6 bases). This clonotype was obtained from a middle-aged man in good health and CMV-seronegative. CDR3 DNA sequence: TGTGCCAGCAGTCCCGGGACAAGGAACTATGGCTACACCTTC. Translating it yields CASSPGTRNYGYTF.